The rows below give T cell receptor beta chains drawn from one sample of a study of blood T cell repertoires in COVID-19. Assay used: immunoSEQ multiplex PCR; TCRdb lists only in-frame clones, some missing. The table includes 150,000 or so clones, more than 75% detected once. The sample taken for sequencing was peripheral blood. These receptors were obtained from a woman aged 70-85 years with COVID-19, enrolled during active disease. Each CDR3 is given with its conserved first and last residue. D genes are given only for firm matches. Rows give clone size only sometimes, using once, few, many, or a class for an expanded clone.

length,D,size,J,V,DNA,CDR3
14,.,once,TRBJ2-7,TRBV6-2/TRBV6-3,TGTGCCAGCACCCCGACGGGACTCGGAGGAGAGCAGTACTTC,CASTPTGLGGEQYF
20,TRBD2,.,TRBJ2-1,TRBV6-6,TGTGCCAGCAGTCCAAGTAGCGGGGTTTCAGGGAGGGGTTCCTACAATGAGCAGTTCTTC,CASSPSSGVSGRGSYNEQFF
15,TRBD1,.,TRBJ1-6,TRBV19,TGTGCCAGTAGTGTGGGGACAGCGCGAAGTTCACCCCTCCACTTT,CASSVGTARSSPLHF
14,TRBD1,.,TRBJ1-2,TRBV30,TGTGCCTGGAGTGTATGGGGACAGGGACGTGGCTACACCTTC,CAWSVWGQGRGYTF
15,.,.,TRBJ1-2,TRBV6-5,TGTGCCAGCACTCCCTCACCGAGGCGGCGGGATGGCTACACCTTC,CASTPSPRRRDGYTF
14,TRBD1,.,TRBJ2-7,TRBV24-1,TGTGCCACCAGTGATCCGGGACAGGGGGGCGAGCAGTACTTC,CATSDPGQGGEQYF
14,TRBD1,.,TRBJ2-7,TRBV5-1,TGCGCCAGCAGCTTGGGACAGGGTGATTACGAGCAGTACTTC,CASSLGQGDYEQYF
14,.,.,TRBJ2-2,TRBV7-2,TGTGCCAGCAGCCCCTCTCTGAACACCGGGGAGCTGTTTTTT,CASSPSLNTGELFF
15,.,.,TRBJ2-1,TRBV7-2,TGTGCCAGCAGCCCCCGGGTTGAGGCATACAATGAGCAGTTCTTC,CASSPRVEAYNEQFF
14,TRBD2,.,TRBJ2-3,TRBV19,TGTGCCAGTAGTATCCCCGCGGGAGGAGATACGCAGTATTTT,CASSIPAGGDTQYF
13,TRBD1,.,TRBJ1-1,TRBV10-1,TGCGCCAGCAGTCGACAGGGGCACACTGAAGCTTTCTTT,CASSRQGHTEAFF
15,.,once,TRBJ2-2,TRBV11-3,TGTGCCAGCAGCTTCGGAGGGATTCAGGGCGGGGAGCTGTTTTTT,CASSFGGIQGGELFF
15,TRBD1,.,TRBJ1-2,TRBV3-1/TRBV3-2,TGTGCCAGCAGCCATCGGGACAGGGTCCCTTATGGCTACACCTTC,CASSHRDRVPYGYTF
16,.,few,TRBJ1-3,TRBV5-1,TGCGCCAGCAGCTTGGTGCAGGGAATCTCTGGAAACACCATATATTTT,CASSLVQGISGNTIYF
13,.,.,TRBJ1-3,TRBV5-4,TGTGCCAGCAGCCCCCCCGGGGGGAACACCATATATTTT,CASSPPGGNTIYF
12,.,few,TRBJ2-7,TRBV29-1,TGCAGCGTTGTACTTTGGCAGGGCGAGCAGTACTTC,CSVVLWQGEQYF
14,.,.,TRBJ2-2,TRBV24-1,TGTGCCACCAGTGATCCCCGAGCCTACGGGGAGCTGTTTTTT,CATSDPRAYGELFF
15,TRBD1,.,TRBJ1-3,TRBV11-3,TGTGCTCTCCTACTCAGGGGGTCTTCTGGAAACACCATATATTTT,CALLLRGSSGNTIYF
16,.,.,TRBJ2-2,TRBV6-2/TRBV6-3,TGTGCCAGCACCCCCCGGGGGACCCAACAAAGGGGGGAGCTGTTTTTT,CASTPRGTQQRGELFF
15,TRBD1,.,TRBJ2-3,TRBV28,TGTGCCAGCAGTTTTCCGGGACAGGGTGCGGGTACGCAGTATTTT,CASSFPGQGAGTQYF
14,.,.,TRBJ1-4,TRBV10-3,TGTGCCATCAGTGAAGGGGTCCCGGCCGAAAAACTGTTTTTT,CAISEGVPAEKLFF
16,.,.,TRBJ1-6,TRBV28,TGTGCCAGCAGTTTAATAAGGGAGCAGTATAATTCACCCCTCCACTTT,CASSLIREQYNSPLHF
16,TRBD1,.,TRBJ1-1,TRBV2,TGTGCCAGCAGATCGCGGGACAGGGGTGGGAACACTGAAGCTTTCTTT,CASRSRDRGGNTEAFF
13,.,.,TRBJ1-1,TRBV4-2,TGTGCCAGCAGAAGGGGGGGAAACACTGAAGCTTTCTTT,CASRRGGNTEAFF
14,.,.,TRBJ1-4,TRBV4-3,TGCGCCAGCAGCCAAGAACCAGTAGCGGAAAAACTGTTTTTT,CASSQEPVAEKLFF
14,.,.,TRBJ1-1,TRBV27,TGTGCCAGCAGTCCCCCTCCAGGGAACACTGAAGCTTTCTTT,CASSPPPGNTEAFF
15,.,once,TRBJ2-7,TRBV5-6,TGTGCCAGCAGTTCACGGGACACCCCGCCCTACGAGCAGTACTTC,CASSSRDTPPYEQYF
15,TRBD1,.,TRBJ2-7,TRBV6-1,TGTGCCAGCAGTGAAGAAGGGACAGGGATCTACGAGCAGTACTTC,CASSEEGTGIYEQYF
16,.,.,TRBJ1-6,TRBV14,TGTGCCAGCAGCCCCTACGGCGGGGTACGGAATTCACCCCTCCACTTT,CASSPYGGVRNSPLHF
13,.,.,TRBJ1-2,TRBV5-6,TGTGCCAGCAGCCTTTCAGGGGTGAGGGGCTACACCTTC,CASSLSGVRGYTF
13,.,.,TRBJ1-1,TRBV25-1,TGTGCCAGCAGTGAAAGGGCCGGGACAGAAGCTTTCTTT,CASSERAGTEAFF
13,TRBD2,.,TRBJ2-2,TRBV19,TGTGCCGGCGGACTAGCTTTCACCGGGGAGCTGTTTTTT,CAGGLAFTGELFF
13,.,.,TRBJ2-1,TRBV6-5,TGTGCCAGCAGTTACGGTATTGGGGGGAAGCAGTTCTTC,CASSYGIGGKQFF
15,.,.,TRBJ2-2,TRBV6-5,TGTGCCAGCAGTTACTCAGGGAGGAACACCGGGGAGCTGTTTTTT,CASSYSGRNTGELFF
13,.,.,TRBJ1-5,TRBV18,TGTGCCAGCTCACCACTTCCCGATCAGCCCCAGCATTTT,CASSPLPDQPQHF
15,.,few,TRBJ2-1,TRBV5-4,TGTGCCAGCAGCCCCGGACAGCGGTGGTACAATGAGCAGTTCTTC,CASSPGQRWYNEQFF
13,.,few,TRBJ1-1,TRBV9,TGTGCCAGCAGCGAGGGGGTCGTAGATAAAGCTTTCTTT,CASSEGVVDKAFF
16,.,.,TRBJ1-5,TRBV24-1,TGTGCCACCAGTGATAACCGGGCGGGAGGCAATCAGCCCCAGCATTTT,CATSDNRAGGNQPQHF
15,.,.,TRBJ2-2,TRBV3-1/TRBV3-2,TGTGCCAGCAGCCAAACCAGGGTTCACACCGGGGAGCTGTTTTTT,CASSQTRVHTGELFF
15,.,.,TRBJ2-3,TRBV6-5,TGTGCCAGCAGACGACCGGGACTCACCACAGATACGCAGTATTTT,CASRRPGLTTDTQYF
12,.,few,TRBJ1-2,TRBV12-3/TRBV12-4,TGTGCCAGCAGTTTGGGGAGCTATGGCTACACCTTC,CASSLGSYGYTF
15,TRBD1,once,TRBJ1-1,TRBV6-5,TGTGCCAGCAGACCCAGGACAGGGAAGGTGACTGAAGCTTTCTTT,CASRPRTGKVTEAFF
16,TRBD2,.,TRBJ2-3,TRBV20-1,TGCAGTGCTAGTCCTCAAGCGGGGGGGCCGGCAGATACGCAGTATTTT,CSASPQAGGPADTQYF
15,.,.,TRBJ1-6,TRBV4-1,TGCGCCAGCAGTCCCACGAGCTCCTATAATTCACCCCTCCACTTT,CASSPTSSYNSPLHF
14,TRBD1,.,TRBJ1-5,TRBV9,TGTGCCAGCAGCGTCACAGGGGGCAATCAGCCCCAGCATTTT,CASSVTGGNQPQHF
15,.,.,TRBJ2-2,TRBV5-5,TGTGCCAGCAGCTTCCAGGGGACGAACACCGGGGAGCTGTTTTTT,CASSFQGTNTGELFF
13,TRBD1,.,TRBJ2-3,TRBV10-3,TGTGCCATCAGTGGGCAAGGGGGCGATACGCAGTATTTT,CAISGQGGDTQYF
11,.,.,TRBJ1-2,TRBV27,TGTGCCAGCCGAGGGGGAGTCGGCTACACCTTC,CASRGGVGYTF